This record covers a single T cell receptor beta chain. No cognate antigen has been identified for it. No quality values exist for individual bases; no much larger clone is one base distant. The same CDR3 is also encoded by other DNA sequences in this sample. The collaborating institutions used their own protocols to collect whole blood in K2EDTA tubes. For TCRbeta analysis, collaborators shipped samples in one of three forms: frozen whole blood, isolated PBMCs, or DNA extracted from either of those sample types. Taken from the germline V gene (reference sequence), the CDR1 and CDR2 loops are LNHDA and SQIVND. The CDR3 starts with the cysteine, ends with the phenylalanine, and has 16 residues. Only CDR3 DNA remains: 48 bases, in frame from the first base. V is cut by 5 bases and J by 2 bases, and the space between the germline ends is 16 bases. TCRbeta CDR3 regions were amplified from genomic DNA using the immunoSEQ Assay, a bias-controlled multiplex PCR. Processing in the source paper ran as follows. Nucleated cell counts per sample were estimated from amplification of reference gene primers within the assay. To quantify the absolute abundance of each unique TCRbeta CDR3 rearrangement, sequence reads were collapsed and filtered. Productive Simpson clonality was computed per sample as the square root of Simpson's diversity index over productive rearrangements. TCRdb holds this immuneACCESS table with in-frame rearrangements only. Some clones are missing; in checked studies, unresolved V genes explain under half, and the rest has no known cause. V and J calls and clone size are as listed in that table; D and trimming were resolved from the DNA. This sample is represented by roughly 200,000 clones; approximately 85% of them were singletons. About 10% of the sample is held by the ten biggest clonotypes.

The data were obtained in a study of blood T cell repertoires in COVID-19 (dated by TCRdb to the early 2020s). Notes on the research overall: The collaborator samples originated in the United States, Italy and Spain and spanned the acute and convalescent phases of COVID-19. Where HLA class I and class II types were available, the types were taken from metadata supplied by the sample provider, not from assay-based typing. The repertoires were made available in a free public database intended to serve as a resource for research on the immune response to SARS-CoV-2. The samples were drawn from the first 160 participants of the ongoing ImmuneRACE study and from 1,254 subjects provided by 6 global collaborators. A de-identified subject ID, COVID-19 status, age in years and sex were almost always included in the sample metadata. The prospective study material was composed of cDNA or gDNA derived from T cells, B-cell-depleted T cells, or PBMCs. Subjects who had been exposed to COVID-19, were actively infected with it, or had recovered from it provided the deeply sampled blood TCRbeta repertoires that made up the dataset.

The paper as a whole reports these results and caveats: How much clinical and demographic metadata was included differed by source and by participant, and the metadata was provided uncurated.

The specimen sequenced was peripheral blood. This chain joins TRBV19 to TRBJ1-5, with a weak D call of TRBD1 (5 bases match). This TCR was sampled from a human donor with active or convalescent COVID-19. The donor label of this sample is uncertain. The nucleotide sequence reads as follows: TGTGCCAGTAGTGCCCGGGGGGGAACCGGCAATCAGCCCCAGCATTTT. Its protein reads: CASSARGGTGNQPQHF.